The 31 T cell receptor beta chains below all came from one sample that was sequenced in a study of blood T cell repertoires in COVID-19. The assay was immunoSEQ multiplex PCR, and TCRdb's table has in-frame clones only and misses some. The data contain roughly 380,000 clones, approximately 91% of them singletons. The sample taken for sequencing was PBMCs or T cells enriched from blood (not recorded which). All receptors come from a young woman who had been exposed to COVID-19.

This clone was observed a single time. The chain has TRBV7-6 and TRBJ2-1; 7 nucleotides align to TRBD1. V lost 1 base to trimming and J lost 7 bases; unmatched junction nucleotides: 7. Per germline, CDR1 SGHVS and CDR2 FNYEAQ. The CDR3 extends over 15 amino acids. The CDR3 DNA reads as TGTGCCAGCAGCTTAGGGCAGGGGGTCGGTAATGAGCAGTTCTTC. Residues: CASSLGQGVGNEQFF.

The chain employs TRBV29-1 and TRBJ2-7, with 8 bases aligning to TRBD2. V lost 3 bases to trimming and J lost 6 bases; unmatched junction nucleotides: 13. The CDR3 sequence is 15 residues long. CDR1 and CDR2 (germline): SQVTM, ANQGSEA. CDR3 region: CSVDGGRAGESEQYF. In DNA form, the CDR3 reads TGCAGCGTTGACGGGGGAAGAGCGGGAGAATCCGAGCAGTACTTC.

The chain joins TRBV19 to TRBJ2-7; 9 bases are a match to TRBD1. CDR3 size: 13 residues. Germline V gene sequence: CDR1 LNHDA, CDR2 SQIVND (reference sequence). V lost 5 bases and J lost 8; bases outside the gene matches: 7. In nucleotides, the CDR3 is TGTGCCAGTAGTCCCCGGGACAGGGCGCAGCAGTACTTC. It specifies CASSPRDRAQQYF.

This chain uses TRBV6-1 with TRBJ1-2; maybe TRBD1 (5 bases). V was pared by 5 bases and J by 2 bases, with 12 bases between. Germline V gene data show CDR1 as MNHNS and CDR2 as SASEGT. The length of the CDR3 is 14 residues. For the CDR3, the DNA is TGTGCCAGCAGTCCGGGGGGGGGAAACTATGGCTACACCTTC. As protein: CASSPGGGNYGYTF.

This clone was counted a few times. V gene TRBV27 combines with J gene TRBJ2-2; TRBD2 agrees at 9 bases. V shed 8 bases, J shed 1 base, and the junction held 2 bases outside the gene matches. The CDR3 has 14 residues. The germline V gene has CDR1 MNHEY and CDR2 SMNVEV (reference sequence). CDR3: CASGTSWNTGELFF. CDR3 coding DNA: TGTGCCAGCGGGACTAGCTGGAACACCGGGGAGCTGTTTTTT.

The gene calls are TRBV2 and TRBJ1-2, with TRBD1 matching over 7 bases. V trimming: 9 bases; J trimming: 2 bases; junction bases outside the gene matches: 0. Germline V gives CDR1 SNHLY, CDR2 FYNNEI. This CDR3 has 11 amino acids. The CDR3 bases are TGTGCCAGGACAGGGAACTATGGCTACACCTTC. The encoded protein is CARTGNYGYTF.

This clone was counted a few times. The chain recombines TRBV7-8 with TRBJ2-3; TRBD2 agrees at 7 bases. Germline V gene data show CDR1 as SGHVS and CDR2 as FQNEAQ. This CDR3 has 14 amino acids. The trim removed 5 bases at V and 2 bases at J, leaving 4 bases unmatched. Here the CDR3 reads CASSPREYTDTQYF. The CDR3 DNA reads as TGTGCCAGCAGCCCGCGGGAGTACACAGATACGCAGTATTTT.

The V call is TRBV18, the J call TRBJ1-1; D may be TRBD1 (5 bases). The CDR3 has 14 amino acids. Trimming shortened V by 3 bases and J by 4 bases, and 12 bases separated the two germline ends. Germline V lookup: CDR1 KGHSH, CDR2 LQKENI. The CDR3 nucleotides read TGTGCCAGCTCACCGGCACAGGAGAGCACTGAAGCTTTCTTT. This sequence encodes CASSPAQESTEAFF.

The gene calls are TRBV18 and TRBJ2-3, with TRBD1 matching 8 bases. CDR1 is KGHSH and CDR2 is LQKENI in the germline V gene. Germline trimming cut 3 bases from V and 4 bases from J; bases unmatched to any gene: 6. The CDR3 is made up of 15 amino acids. The DNA of the CDR3 is TGTGCCAGCTCACCGGGACAGGTTAACCCAGATACGCAGTATTTT. This codes for CASSPGQVNPDTQYF.

The CDR3 sequence: CASSIGLALGAFF. The CDR3 DNA sequence: TGTGCCAGTAGTATAGGCCTGGCACTAGGAGCTTTCTTT. J is TRBJ1-1 and V is TRBV19; D remains unclear. The V gene lost 1 base and the J gene lost 10 bases, with 13 bases spanning the gap. CDR1 is LNHDA, CDR2 SQIVND, per germline (reference sequence). The CDR3 has 13 residues.

The chain employs TRBV2 and TRBJ2-5; 8 positions match TRBD2. The V gene's germline CDR1 is SNHLY and CDR2 FYNNEI. Trimming cost V 10 bases and J 4 bases; bases outside gene matches: 11. The CDR3 spans 14 residues. The CDR3 is CATHRGGLGETQYF. The CDR3 DNA is TGTGCCACTCACCGGGGGGGGCTGGGAGAGACCCAGTACTTC. Filled out from reference TRBV2 and TRBJ2-5, the complete variable domain reads EPEVTQTPSHQVTQMGQEVILRCVPISNHLYFYWYRQILGQKVEFLVSFYNNEISEKSEIFDDQFSVERPDGSNFTLKIRSTKLEDSAMYFCATHRGGLGETQYFGPGTRLLVL.

This sequence joins TRBV5-8 and TRBJ2-1, with TRBD2 identical over 7 bases. V dropped 0 bases and J dropped 1; count of bases not matched to a gene: 1. CDR3 length: 15 residues. Germline values: CDR1 SGHTS, CDR2 YDEGEE. The CDR3 spells CASSLGLASYNEQFF. The CDR3, as DNA: TGTGCCAGCAGCTTGGGACTAGCTTCCTACAATGAGCAGTTCTTC.

The chain joins TRBV7-9 to TRBJ2-5, with 8 nucleotides matching TRBD1. The junction had 8 bases not matched to a gene; V was cut back by 5 bases and J by 9 bases. The CDR3 is 13 residues long. The germline V gene encodes CDR1 SEHNR and CDR2 FQNEAQ (reference sequence). CDR3 amino acids: CASSPQGAGAQYF. CDR3 DNA sequence: TGTGCCAGCAGCCCTCAGGGGGCTGGGGCCCAGTACTTC.

The chain carries TRBV7-2 and TRBJ1-5; D perhaps matches TRBD1 (6 bases). V gave up 4 bases and J gave up 2 bases, with 12 bases separating them. The CDR3 runs 15 residues. Germline CDR1 is SGHTA and CDR2 is FQGNSA. DNA for the CDR3: TGTGCCAGCAGCTGGACAGCCGGGGGCAATCAGCCCCAGCATTTT. Residues: CASSWTAGGNQPQHF. Complete variable domain (other parts from reference TRBV7-2 and TRBJ1-5): GAGVSQSPSNKVTEKGKDVELRCDPISGHTALYWYRQSLGQGLEFLIYFQGNSAPDKSGLPSDRFSAERTGGSVSTLTIQRTQQEDSAVYLCASSWTAGGNQPQHFGDGTRLSIL.

The rearrangement links TRBV30 to TRBJ1-3, with 12 nucleotides matching TRBD1. J was trimmed by 2 bases and V by 1 base; bases with no gene match: 6. The CDR3 contains 17 residues. Germline-derived CDR1 and CDR2 are GTSNPN and SVGIG (reference sequence). The CDR3 spells CAWSGAGTGGPGNTIYF. For the CDR3, the DNA is TGTGCCTGGAGTGGTGCCGGGACAGGGGGCCCTGGAAACACCATATATTTT.

The chain combines TRBV28 with TRBJ2-3; 7 nucleotides align to TRBD1. This CDR3 contains 15 residues. Germline V gives CDR1 MDHEN, CDR2 SYDVKM. Trimming at V came to 2 bases and at J to 4 bases, leaving 6 bases not matched to a gene. The CDR3 sequence is CASSLRQGTADTQYF. In nucleotides, the CDR3 is TGTGCCAGCAGTTTAAGACAGGGAACTGCAGATACGCAGTATTTT.

V gene TRBV3-1 (or the pseudogene TRBV3-2) combines with J gene TRBJ2-1; D gene unclear. The CDR3 spans 17 residues. CDR1 is LGHDT, CDR2 YNNKEL, per germline (reference sequence). The V and J ends lost 0 bases and 2 bases respectively, with 14 bases between them. CDR3 sequence reads: CASSQDIKRIPYNEQFF. In DNA, the CDR3 is TGTGCCAGCAGCCAAGATATAAAGAGAATTCCCTACAATGAGCAGTTCTTC.

This clone came up once. The chain joins TRBV13 to TRBJ1-1; 7 nucleotides align to TRBD1. The CDR3 runs 15 residues. The germline CDR1 and CDR2 sequences are PRHDT and FYEKMQ (reference sequence). V lost 4 bases, J lost 5 bases, and 10 bases stayed unmatched. The CDR3 DNA reads TGTGCCAGCAGCTCGCGACTCACAGGGGAAACTGAAGCTTTCTTT. It yields the protein CASSSRLTGETEAFF.

The chain couples TRBV24-1 to TRBJ2-2; 10 positions match TRBD1. V lost 2 bases and J lost 6; bases outside the gene matches: 2. CDR1 and CDR2 from the germline V gene are KGHDR and SFDVKD. The CDR3 sequence is 15 residues long. CDR3 sequence (DNA): TGTGCCACCAGTGATTCGACAGGGGGCGCCGGGGAGCTGTTTTTT. This gives the protein CATSDSTGGAGELFF.

J is TRBJ2-1 and V is TRBV5-1; D is undetermined. CDR3 length: 17 residues. The ends were cut back, 1 base at V and 3 bases at J, with 17 bases in the middle. CDR1 SGHRS and CDR2 YFSETQ come from the germline V gene. Written as DNA, the CDR3 is TGCGCCAGCAGCTTGAGGCGGCGAGAAGACCTCTACAATGAGCAGTTCTTC. Protein: CASSLRRREDLYNEQFF.

The chain links TRBV19 to TRBJ1-2; D remains unclear. Between the trimmed V and J ends, which lost 3 bases and 0 bases, there was a span of 8 bases. There are 14 residues in the CDR3. Germline-derived CDR1 and CDR2 are LNHDA and SQIVND (reference sequence). The CDR3 DNA sequence: TGTGCCAGTAGTATCGGTAAAACTAACTATGGCTACACCTTC. It specifies CASSIGKTNYGYTF.

J is TRBJ1-1 and V is TRBV5-1, with TRBD1 matching over 8 bases. The CDR3 length is 16 residues. J gave up 0 bases and V 4 bases, and 8 bases lay outside the gene matches. Germline V gene lookup returns CDR1 SGHRS and CDR2 YFSETQ. This chain's CDR3 is CASSDGTGDLNTEAFF. In nucleotides, the CDR3 is TGCGCCAGCAGCGACGGGACAGGCGACTTGAACACTGAAGCTTTCTTT. Supplemented by reference TRBV5-1 and TRBJ1-1, the full variable domain reads KAGVTQTPRYLIKTRGQQVTLSCSPISGHRSVSWYQQTPGQGLQFLFEYFSETQRNKGNFPGRFSGRQFSNSRSEMNVSTLELGDSALYLCASSDGTGDLNTEAFFGQGTRLTVV.

The CDR3 here is CASSPRQGLGNEQFF. DNA for the CDR3: TGTGCCAGCAGCCCGAGACAGGGGTTGGGGAATGAGCAGTTCTTC. The chain carries TRBV7-6 and TRBJ2-1, with 8 bases matching TRBD1. Looked up from germline, CDR1 is SGHVS and CDR2 is FNYEAQ. V gave up 5 bases and J gave up 7 bases; unmatched junction bases: 10. The CDR3 contains 15 residues. The variable domain in full, with the rest retrieved from reference TRBV7-6 and TRBJ2-1, is GAGVSQSPRYKVTKRGQDVALRCDPISGHVSLYWYRQALGQGPEFLTYFNYEAQQDKSGLPNDRFSAERPEGSISTLTIQRTEQRDSAMYRCASSPRQGLGNEQFFGPGTRLTVL.

V and J are TRBV28 and TRBJ1-2; D unresolved. The CDR3 extends over 13 amino acids. Trimming removed 5 bases at V and 4 bases at J, with 11 bases between. The germline V gene has CDR1 MDHEN and CDR2 SYDVKM. The CDR3, as DNA: TGTGCCAGCAGTATCCAGGTCCCCTATGGCTACACCTTC. Its protein product is CASSIQVPYGYTF.

This chain connects TRBV24-1 to TRBJ2-2; 8 bases align to TRBD1. The CDR3 extends over 13 amino acids. J was trimmed by 1 base and V by 12 bases; bases with no gene match: 3. Germline V CDR1 and CDR2: KGHDR, SFDVKD. CDR3 sequence reads: CAATGGNTGELFF. The CDR3 nucleotides read TGTGCCGCCACAGGGGGGAACACCGGGGAGCTGTTTTTT.

The chain combines TRBV19 with TRBJ1-3; TRBD1 matches 8 bases. V shed 5 bases, J shed 0 bases, and the junction held 18 bases outside the gene matches. CDR3 length: 20 residues. Germline-derived CDR1 and CDR2 are LNHDA and SQIVND (reference sequence). The CDR3 sequence is CASSLKVPHRGKSSGNTIYF. The CDR3 coding sequence is TGTGCCAGTAGTCTAAAGGTTCCCCACAGGGGGAAGAGCTCTGGAAACACCATATATTTT.

V is TRBV6-5 and J is TRBJ2-1; 7 bases agree with TRBD1. V gave up 6 bases and J gave up 3 bases; unmatched junction bases: 5. The CDR3 has 14 amino acids. Germline loops: CDR1 MNHEY, CDR2 SVGAGI. The CDR3 region has the DNA TGTGCCAGCAGGTACCGGGACAGCTACAATGAGCAGTTCTTC. Protein: CASRYRDSYNEQFF.

This chain connects TRBV28 to TRBJ2-2; D is perhaps TRBD1 (5 bases). CDR3 length: 16 amino acids. CDR1 and CDR2 from the germline V gene are MDHEN and SYDVKM. V dropped 6 bases and J dropped 2 bases, with 16 bases sitting between them. The CDR3 DNA sequence: TGTGCCAGCAGCCTAGACAGAATCACCAACACCGGGGAGCTGTTTTTT. This encodes CASSLDRITNTGELFF.

The CDR3 protein is CASSLGRGTGAPNEKLFF. DNA of the CDR3: TGCGCCAGCAGCTTGGGTCGCGGGACAGGAGCTCCTAATGAAAAACTGTTTTTT. V is TRBV5-1 and J is TRBJ1-4, with TRBD1 matching over 8 bases. The CDR3 length is 18 residues. Germline CDR1 and CDR2: SGHRS and YFSETQ. The V gene end was trimmed by 0 bases and the J gene end by 3 bases; junction bases not matched to a gene: 10. Full variable domain (missing parts from reference TRBV5-1 and TRBJ1-4): KAGVTQTPRYLIKTRGQQVTLSCSPISGHRSVSWYQQTPGQGLQFLFEYFSETQRNKGNFPGRFSGRQFSNSRSEMNVSTLELGDSALYLCASSLGRGTGAPNEKLFFGSGTQLSVL.

The rearrangement uses TRBV5-6 and TRBJ2-2, with 9 bases aligning to TRBD1. The CDR3 has 17 amino acids. Germline values: CDR1 SGHDT, CDR2 YYEEEE. V lost 5 bases, J lost 6 bases, and 14 bases stayed unmatched. This CDR3 reads CASSPGTGTARAGELFF. CDR3 nucleotides: TGTGCCAGCAGTCCTGGGACAGGGACCGCAAGGGCCGGGGAGCTGTTTTTT.

The V gene is TRBV6-5, the J gene TRBJ1-1, with 8 bases matching TRBD1. The J segment lost 1 base and the V segment lost 6 bases, leaving 4 bases of the junction unmatched. The CDR3 consists of 14 residues. From germline, CDR1 is MNHEY and CDR2 SVGAGI. The DNA for the CDR3 is TGTGCCAGCAGGGCGGGACAGGCGAACACTGAAGCTTTCTTT. Translation gives CASRAGQANTEAFF.